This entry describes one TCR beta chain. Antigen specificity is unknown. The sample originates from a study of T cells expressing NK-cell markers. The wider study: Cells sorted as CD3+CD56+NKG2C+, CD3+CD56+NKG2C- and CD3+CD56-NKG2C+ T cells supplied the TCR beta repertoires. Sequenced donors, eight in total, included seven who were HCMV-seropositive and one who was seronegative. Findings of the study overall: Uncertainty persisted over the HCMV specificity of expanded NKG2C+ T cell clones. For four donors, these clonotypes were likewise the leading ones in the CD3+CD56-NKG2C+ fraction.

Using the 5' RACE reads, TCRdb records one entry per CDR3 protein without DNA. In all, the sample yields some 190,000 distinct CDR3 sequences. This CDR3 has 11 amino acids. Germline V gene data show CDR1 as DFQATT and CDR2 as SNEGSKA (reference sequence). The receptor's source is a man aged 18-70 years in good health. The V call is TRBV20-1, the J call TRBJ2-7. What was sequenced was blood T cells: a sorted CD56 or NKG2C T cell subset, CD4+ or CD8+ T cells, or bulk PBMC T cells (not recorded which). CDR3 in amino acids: CSAQIGYEQYF.